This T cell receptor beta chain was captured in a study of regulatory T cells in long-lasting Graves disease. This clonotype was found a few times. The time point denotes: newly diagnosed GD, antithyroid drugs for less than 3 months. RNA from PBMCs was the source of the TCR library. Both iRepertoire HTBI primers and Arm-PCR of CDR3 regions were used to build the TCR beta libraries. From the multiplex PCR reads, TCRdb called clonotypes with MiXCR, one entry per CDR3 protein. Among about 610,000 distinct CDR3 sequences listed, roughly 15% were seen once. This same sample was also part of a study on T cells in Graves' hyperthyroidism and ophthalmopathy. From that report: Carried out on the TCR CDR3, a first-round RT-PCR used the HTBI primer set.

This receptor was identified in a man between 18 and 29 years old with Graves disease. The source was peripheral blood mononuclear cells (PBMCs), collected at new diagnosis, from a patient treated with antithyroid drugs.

CDR3 coding DNA: TGTGCCAGCAGTTACCAAAATAATTCACCCCTCCACTTT. Amino acids: CASSYQNNSPLHF. The rearrangement uses TRBV7-3 and TRBJ1-6; D is uncertain. Germline V gives CDR1 SGHTA, CDR2 FQGTGA. The CDR3 length is 13 residues. V lost 6 bases to trimming and J lost 5 bases, with 8 bases between them. The full variable domain, rest sourced from reference TRBV7-3 and TRBJ1-6, is GAGVSQTPSNKVTEKGKYVELRCDPISGHTALYWYRQSLGQGPEFLIYFQGTGAADDSGLPNDRFFAVRPEGSVSTLKIQRTERGDSAVYLCASSYQNNSPLHFGNGTRLTVT.